This T cell receptor (beta chain) is from a study of blood T cells in healthy people across ages. V shed 5 bases and J 8 bases; nucleotides not matched to a gene: 15. Germline V gene data show CDR1 as MNHEY and CDR2 as SMNVEV (reference sequence). The CDR3 has 16 amino acids. A J-beta primer mix and a sample-barcoded 5' primer were used in a second PCR of about 7 to 12 cycles. TCRdb recomputed calls from the 5' RACE reads with MiXCR, one row per CDR3 protein. Seen here are about 670,000 distinct CDR3 sequences, under 65% observed once, and the top ten hold around an eighth. Remarks on this clonotype: Its antigen is as yet unknown.

Study-wide findings and caveats: Samples with more naive T cells showed higher observed beta diversity. Compared with aged donors, long-lived donors showed fewer expanded clones, suggesting selection.

The sample consisted of blood. This receptor was obtained from a woman of 80 years or more in good health. This chain uses TRBV27 with TRBJ1-2; 9 bases align to TRBD1. The CDR3: CASSPRTGEGVLGYTF. The CDR3 nucleotides are TGTGCCAGCAGTCCCCGGACAGGGGAGGGTGTTTTGGGCTACACCTTC.